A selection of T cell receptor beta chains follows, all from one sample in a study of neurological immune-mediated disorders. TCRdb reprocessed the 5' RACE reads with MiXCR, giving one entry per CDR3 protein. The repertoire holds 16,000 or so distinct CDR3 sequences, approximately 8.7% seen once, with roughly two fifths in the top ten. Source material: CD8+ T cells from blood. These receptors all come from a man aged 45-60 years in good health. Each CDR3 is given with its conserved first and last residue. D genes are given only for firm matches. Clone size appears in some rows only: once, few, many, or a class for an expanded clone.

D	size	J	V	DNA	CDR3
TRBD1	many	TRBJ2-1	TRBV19	TGTGCCAGTAGTGACCACAGGGGTAGCTCCTACAATGAGCAGTTCTTC	CASSDHRGSSYNEQFF
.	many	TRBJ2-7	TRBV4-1	TGCGCCAGCAGCCAAGAGACGCCTTACTACGAGCAGTACTTC	CASSQETPYYEQYF
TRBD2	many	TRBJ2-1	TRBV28	TGTGCCAGCAGTCCTAGAGGTCTAGCGGGAGGTAGCAATGAGCAGTTCTTC	CASSPRGLAGGSNEQFF
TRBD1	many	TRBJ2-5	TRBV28	TGTGCCAGCAGTTTATTCGGTAGGACAAGGGGGCAGCAAGAGACCCAGTACTTC	CASSLFGRTRGQQETQYF
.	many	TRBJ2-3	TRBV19	TGTGCCAGTAGTACTCAGGGGTTGGGAACAGATACGCAGTATTTT	CASSTQGLGTDTQYF
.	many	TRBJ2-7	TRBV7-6	TGTGCCAGCAGCTTGGAACAGGGCTCCTACGAGCAGTACTTC	CASSLEQGSYEQYF
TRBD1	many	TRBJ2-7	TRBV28	TGTGCCAGCAGCTCGACAGGGGACGAGCAGTACTTC	CASSSTGDEQYF
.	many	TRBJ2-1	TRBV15	TGTGCCACCAGCAGAATAGCGGTCGGCTCCTACAATGAGCAGTTCTTC	CATSRIAVGSYNEQFF
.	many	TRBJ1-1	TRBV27	TGTGCCAGCAGTTTAGGCGGAAACACTGAAGCTTTCTTT	CASSLGGNTEAFF
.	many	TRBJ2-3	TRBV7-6	TGTGCCAGCAGCGCCGACCCTTCAGATACGCAGTATTTT	CASSADPSDTQYF
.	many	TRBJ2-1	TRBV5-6	TGTGCCAGCACCCGGCCTGGAGGGTTTAGGTCCTACAATGAGCAGTTCTTC	CASTRPGGFRSYNEQFF
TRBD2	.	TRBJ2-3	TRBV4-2	TGTGCCAGCAGCCAAGAAGGCAGCGGGAGGTCCGGGGCAGATACGCAGTATTTT	CASSQEGSGRSGADTQYF
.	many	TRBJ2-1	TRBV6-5	TGTGCCAGCAGTTATGGAGCATCCTTCAATGAGCAGTTCTTC	CASSYGASFNEQFF
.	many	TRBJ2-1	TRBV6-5	TGTGCCAGCAGCCTACTCATACCAGGCGACAATGAGCAGTTCTTC	CASSLLIPGDNEQFF
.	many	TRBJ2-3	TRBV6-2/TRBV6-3	TGTGCCAGCAGCTCACTAGCAGAAGTCACAGATACGCAGTATTTT	CASSSLAEVTDTQYF
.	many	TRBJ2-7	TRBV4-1	TGCGCCAGCAGCCTCATCTTGGAGGCCTACGAGCAGTACTTC	CASSLILEAYEQYF
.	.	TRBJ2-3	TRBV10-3	TGTGCCACTCATCACGGAGGGACTACAGATACGCAGTATTTT	CATHHGGTTDTQYF
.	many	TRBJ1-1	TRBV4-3	TGCGCCAGCAGCCAAGATCTAGGGTTCGGCGGAGGGAACACTGAAGCTTTCTTT	CASSQDLGFGGGNTEAFF
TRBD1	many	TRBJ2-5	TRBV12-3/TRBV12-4	TGTGCCAGCAGTAAGGACAGGGGTTGGGAGACCCAGTACTTC	CASSKDRGWETQYF
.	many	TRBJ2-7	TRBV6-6	TGTGCCAGCACCCCGGGGGGCATATACGAGCAGTACTTC	CASTPGGIYEQYF
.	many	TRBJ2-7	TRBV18	TGTGCCAGCTCACCAGGCTTGGGCTCCTACGAGCAGTACTTC	CASSPGLGSYEQYF
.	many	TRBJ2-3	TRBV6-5	TGTGCCAGCAGTACCCGAAGAGATACGCAGTATTTT	CASSTRRDTQYF
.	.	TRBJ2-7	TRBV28	TGTGCCAGCCAGGGCCTAAAGCCCAGTTACGAGCAGTACTTC	CASQGLKPSYEQYF
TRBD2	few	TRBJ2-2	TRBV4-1	TGCGCCAGCAGCCAACTAGCGGGGAGGTCGGCCGGGGAGCTGTTTTTT	CASSQLAGRSAGELFF